The 4 T cell receptor beta chains below come from one sample, sequenced in a study of cytomegalovirus exposure and HLA in healthy donors. Generated by immunoSEQ multiplex PCR, the TCRdb table keeps only in-frame clones and is missing some. The table has roughly 250,000 clones, around 87% seen once. The sequenced material came from PBMCs. The receptors were gathered from a woman younger than 45 in good health and CMV-seropositive.

The J gene is TRBJ2-1, the V gene TRBV7-9, with D tentatively TRBD2 (6 bases). CDR1 is SEHNR and CDR2 is FQNEAQ in the germline V gene (reference sequence). The germline V and J ends were trimmed by 1 base and 0 bases, with 16 bases remaining between them. There are 18 residues in the CDR3. The CDR3 sequence: CASSLVRASVSSYNEQFF. Here the CDR3 DNA reads TGTGCCAGCAGCTTAGTGCGTGCTAGCGTGTCCTCCTACAATGAGCAGTTCTTC. The full variable domain, completed using reference TRBV7-9 and TRBJ2-1, is DTGVSQNPRHKITKRGQNVTFRCDPISEHNRLYWYRQTLGQGPEFLTYFQNEAQLEKSRLLSDRFSAERPKGSFSTLEIQRTEQGDSAMYLCASSLVRASVSSYNEQFFGPGTRLTVL.

The V gene is TRBV6-5, the J gene TRBJ2-3; D not resolved. CDR1 and CDR2 (germline): MNHEY, SVGAGI. This CDR3 spans 15 amino acids. The V end lost 2 bases, the J end lost 3 bases, and 12 bases lay between the germline ends. This CDR3 reads CASSYGAVQTDTQYF. CDR3 DNA sequence: TGTGCCAGCAGTTACGGTGCGGTCCAGACAGATACGCAGTATTTT.

The genes are TRBV5-1 and TRBJ2-7; 9 nucleotides align to TRBD1. CDR1 SGHRS and CDR2 YFSETQ come from the germline V gene. The CDR3 has 14 residues. J was trimmed by 2 bases and V by 4 bases; bases with no gene match: 4. CDR3 region: CASSSGTGTYEQYF. CDR3 bases: TGCGCCAGCAGCAGTGGGACAGGGACCTACGAGCAGTACTTC. Together with reference TRBV5-1 and TRBJ2-7, the CDR3 gives the full variable domain: KAGVTQTPRYLIKTRGQQVTLSCSPISGHRSVSWYQQTPGQGLQFLFEYFSETQRNKGNFPGRFSGRQFSNSRSEMNVSTLELGDSALYLCASSSGTGTYEQYFGPGTRLTVT.

V gene TRBV5-1 combines with J gene TRBJ2-7, with 7 bases matching TRBD1. This CDR3 spans 13 amino acids. J was trimmed by 5 bases and V by 4 bases; bases with no gene match: 6. Germline V CDR1 and CDR2: SGHRS, YFSETQ. In DNA form, the CDR3 reads TGCGCCAGCAGCGAACAGGGGACCCACGAGCAGTACTTC. It specifies CASSEQGTHEQYF.